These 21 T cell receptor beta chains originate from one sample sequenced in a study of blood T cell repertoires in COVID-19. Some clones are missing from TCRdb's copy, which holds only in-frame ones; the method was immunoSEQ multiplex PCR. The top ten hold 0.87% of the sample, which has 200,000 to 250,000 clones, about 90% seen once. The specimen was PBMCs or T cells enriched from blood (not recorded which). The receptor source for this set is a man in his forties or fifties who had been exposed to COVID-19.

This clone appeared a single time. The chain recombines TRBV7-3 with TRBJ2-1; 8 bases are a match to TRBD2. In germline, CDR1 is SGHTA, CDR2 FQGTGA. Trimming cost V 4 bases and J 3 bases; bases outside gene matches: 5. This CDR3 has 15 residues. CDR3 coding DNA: TGTGCCAGCAGCTCGGGACTAGGGGGCTACAATGAGCAGTTCTTC. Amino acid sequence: CASSSGLGGYNEQFF.

CDR3 region: CASSVHRRGSNQPQHF. Here the CDR3 DNA reads TGTGCCAGTAGTGTACACAGACGGGGGTCAAATCAGCCCCAGCATTTT. This chain uses TRBV19 with TRBJ1-5, with D possibly matching TRBD1 (5 bases). Germline CDR1 and CDR2: LNHDA and SQIVND (reference sequence). This CDR3 has 16 amino acids. Trimming removed 5 bases from V and 4 bases from J, with 18 bases in between.

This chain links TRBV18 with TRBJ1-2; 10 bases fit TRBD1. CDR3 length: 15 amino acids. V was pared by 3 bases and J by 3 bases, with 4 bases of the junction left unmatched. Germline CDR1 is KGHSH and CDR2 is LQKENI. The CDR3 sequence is CASSPGTGVDYGYTF. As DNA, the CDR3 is TGTGCCAGCTCACCCGGGACAGGGGTCGACTATGGCTACACCTTC.

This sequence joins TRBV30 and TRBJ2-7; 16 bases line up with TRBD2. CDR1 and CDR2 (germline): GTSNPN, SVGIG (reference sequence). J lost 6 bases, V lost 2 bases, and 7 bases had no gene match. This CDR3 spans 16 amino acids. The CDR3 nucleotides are TGTGCCTGGAGTAAAGGGACTAGCGGGGGGGCTACCGAGCAGTACTTC. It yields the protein CAWSKGTSGGATEQYF.

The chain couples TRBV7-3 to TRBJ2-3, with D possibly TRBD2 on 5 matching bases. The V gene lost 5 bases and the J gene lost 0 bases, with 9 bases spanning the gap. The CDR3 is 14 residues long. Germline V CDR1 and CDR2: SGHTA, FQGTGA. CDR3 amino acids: CASSRGSSTDTQYF. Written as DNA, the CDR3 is TGTGCCAGCAGCCGAGGGTCTAGCACAGATACGCAGTATTTT.

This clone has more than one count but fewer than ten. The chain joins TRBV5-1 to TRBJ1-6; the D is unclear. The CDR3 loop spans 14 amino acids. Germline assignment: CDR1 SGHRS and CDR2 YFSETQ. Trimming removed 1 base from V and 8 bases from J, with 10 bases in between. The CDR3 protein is CASSLRPQDSPLHF. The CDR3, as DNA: TGCGCCAGCAGCTTGCGGCCTCAGGATTCACCCCTCCACTTT.

The CDR3 loop reads CASSNTGQNFYGYTF. CDR3 DNA: TGCGCCAGCAGCAACACGGGACAGAACTTCTATGGCTACACCTTC. This chain uses TRBV5-1 with TRBJ1-2; TRBD1 matches 7 bases. Germline trimming cut 4 bases from V and 4 bases from J; bases unmatched to any gene: 10. Germline CDR1 and CDR2: SGHRS and YFSETQ. There are 15 residues in the CDR3.

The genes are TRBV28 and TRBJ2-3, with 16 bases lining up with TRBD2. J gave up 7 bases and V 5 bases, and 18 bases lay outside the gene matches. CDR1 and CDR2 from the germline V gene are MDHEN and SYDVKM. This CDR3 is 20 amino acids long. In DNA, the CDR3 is TGTGCCAGCAGTCCCCTGGGTTTTGGGACTAGCGGGAGGGCCATTAATACGCAGTATTTT. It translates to CASSPLGFGTSGRAINTQYF. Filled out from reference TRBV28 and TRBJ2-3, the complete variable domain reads DVKVTQSSRYLVKRTGEKVFLECVQDMDHENMFWYRQDPGLGLRLIYFSYDVKMKEKGDIPEGYSVSREKKERFSLILESASTNQTSMYLCASSPLGFGTSGRAINTQYFGPGTRLTVL.

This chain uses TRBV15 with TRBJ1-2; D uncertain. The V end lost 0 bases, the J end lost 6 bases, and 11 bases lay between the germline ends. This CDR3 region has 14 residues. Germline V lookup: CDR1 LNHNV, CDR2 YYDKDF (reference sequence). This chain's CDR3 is CATSRDRQVDGYTF. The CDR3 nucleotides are TGTGCCACCAGCAGAGATAGGCAGGTTGATGGCTACACCTTC.

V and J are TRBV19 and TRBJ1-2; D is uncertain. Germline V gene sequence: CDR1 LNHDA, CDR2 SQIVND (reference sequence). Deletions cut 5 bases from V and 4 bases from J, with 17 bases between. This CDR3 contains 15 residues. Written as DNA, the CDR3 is TGTGCCAGTAGTGCCCAGACCCCATCGGGCTATGGCTACACCTTC. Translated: CASSAQTPSGYGYTF.

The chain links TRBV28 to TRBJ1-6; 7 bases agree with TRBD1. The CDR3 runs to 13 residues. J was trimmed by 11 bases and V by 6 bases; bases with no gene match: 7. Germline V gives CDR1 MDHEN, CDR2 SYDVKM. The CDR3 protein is CASRPTGVTPLHF. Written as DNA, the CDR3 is TGTGCCAGCAGGCCCACAGGGGTAACACCCCTCCACTTT.

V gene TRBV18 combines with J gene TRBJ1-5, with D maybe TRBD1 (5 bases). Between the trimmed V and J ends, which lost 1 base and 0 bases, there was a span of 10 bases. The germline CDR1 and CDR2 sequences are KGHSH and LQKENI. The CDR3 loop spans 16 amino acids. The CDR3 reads CASSPLGGGSNQPQHF. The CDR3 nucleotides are TGTGCCAGCTCACCACTGGGCGGGGGTAGCAATCAGCCCCAGCATTTT.

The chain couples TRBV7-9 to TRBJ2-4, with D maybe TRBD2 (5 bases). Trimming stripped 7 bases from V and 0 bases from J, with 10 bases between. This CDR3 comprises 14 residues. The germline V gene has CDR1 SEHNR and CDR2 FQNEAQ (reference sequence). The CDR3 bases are TGTGCCAGCAATGGTGAGGGAGCCAAAAACATTCAGTACTTC. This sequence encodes CASNGEGAKNIQYF.

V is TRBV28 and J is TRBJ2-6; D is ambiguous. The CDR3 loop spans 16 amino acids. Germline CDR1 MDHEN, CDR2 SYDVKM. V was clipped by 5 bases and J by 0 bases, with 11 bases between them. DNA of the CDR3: TGTGCCAGCAGTACGTCCGGGTCCTCTGGGGCCAACGTCCTGACTTTC. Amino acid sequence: CASSTSGSSGANVLTF.

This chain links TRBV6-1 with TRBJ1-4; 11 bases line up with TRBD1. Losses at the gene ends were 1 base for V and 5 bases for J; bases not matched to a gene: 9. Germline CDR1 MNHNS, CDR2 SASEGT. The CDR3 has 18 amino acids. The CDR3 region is CASSEGGLGDRGNEKLFF. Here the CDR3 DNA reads TGTGCCAGCAGTGAAGGTGGTCTGGGGGACAGGGGGAATGAAAAACTGTTTTTT.

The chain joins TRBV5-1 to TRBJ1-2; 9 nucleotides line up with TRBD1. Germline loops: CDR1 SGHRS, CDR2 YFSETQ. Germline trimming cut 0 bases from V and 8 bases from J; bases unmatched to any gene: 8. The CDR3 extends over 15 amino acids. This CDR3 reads CASSLDPGTGYGYTF. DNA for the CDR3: TGCGCCAGCAGCTTGGATCCAGGGACAGGGTACGGCTACACCTTC.

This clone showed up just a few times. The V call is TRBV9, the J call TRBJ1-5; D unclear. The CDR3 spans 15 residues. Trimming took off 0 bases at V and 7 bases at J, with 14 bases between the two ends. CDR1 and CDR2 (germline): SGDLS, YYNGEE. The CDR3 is CASSVGVSEDQPQHF. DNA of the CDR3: TGTGCCAGCAGCGTAGGGGTTTCGGAGGACCAGCCCCAGCATTTT.

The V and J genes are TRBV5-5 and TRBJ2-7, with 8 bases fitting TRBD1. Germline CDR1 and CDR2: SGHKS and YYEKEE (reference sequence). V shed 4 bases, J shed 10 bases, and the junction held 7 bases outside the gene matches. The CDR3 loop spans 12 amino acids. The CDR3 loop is CASSGQGSGQYF. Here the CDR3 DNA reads TGTGCCAGCAGCGGACAGGGTTCGGGTCAGTACTTC.

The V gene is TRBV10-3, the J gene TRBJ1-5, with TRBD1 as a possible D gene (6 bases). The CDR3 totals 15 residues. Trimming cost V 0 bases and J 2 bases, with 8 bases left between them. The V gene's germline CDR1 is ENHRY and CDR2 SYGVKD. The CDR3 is CAISESKGGNQPQHF. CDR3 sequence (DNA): TGTGCCATCAGTGAGTCGAAGGGGGGCAATCAGCCCCAGCATTTT.

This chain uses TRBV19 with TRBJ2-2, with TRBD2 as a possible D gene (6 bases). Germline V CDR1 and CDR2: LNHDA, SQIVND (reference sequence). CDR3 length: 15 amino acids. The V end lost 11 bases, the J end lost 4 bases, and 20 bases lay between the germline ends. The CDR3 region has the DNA TGTGCCTCTACCAGGAGGGCAGGCAGCACCGGGGAGCTGTTTTTT. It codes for CASTRRAGSTGELFF.

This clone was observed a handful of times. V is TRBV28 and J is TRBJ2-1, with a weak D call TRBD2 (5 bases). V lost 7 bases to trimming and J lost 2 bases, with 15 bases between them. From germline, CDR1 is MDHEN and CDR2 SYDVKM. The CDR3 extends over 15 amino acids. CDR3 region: CASTLGYSAYNEQFF. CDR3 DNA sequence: TGTGCCAGCACCTTAGGGTATAGCGCCTACAATGAGCAGTTCTTC.